The sequence of this T cell receptor beta chain was determined in a study of T cell responses to AZD1222 COVID-19 vaccine. Germline values: CDR1 SGHRS, CDR2 YFSETQ. V lost 5 bases, J lost 4 bases, and 8 bases stayed unmatched. CDR3 length: 14 residues. The repertoire was sequenced with immunoSEQ multiplex PCR; TCRdb's copy has only in-frame clones and lacks some. The table shows around 120,000 clones, with around 92% occurring only once. The chain couples TRBV5-1 to TRBJ1-1, with 7 bases identical to TRBD1. Sequencing used peripheral blood, obtained on day 0 of AZD1222 vaccination. The sequence came from an adult in good health. The DNA for the CDR3 is TGCGCCAGCAGTGATTCAGGGGGAAGCACTGAAGCTTTCTTT. This translates into CASSDSGGSTEAFF. Full variable domain (outside the CDR3, taken from reference TRBV5-1 and TRBJ1-1): KAGVTQTPRYLIKTRGQQVTLSCSPISGHRSVSWYQQTPGQGLQFLFEYFSETQRNKGNFPGRFSGRQFSNSRSEMNVSTLELGDSALYLCASSDSGGSTEAFFGQGTRLTVV.